The TCR beta chain under discussion was sequenced for a study of cytomegalovirus exposure and HLA in healthy donors. In the PCR, 60 Vbeta and 13 Jbeta primers were used. Clones were read by immunoSEQ multiplex PCR, and TCRdb kept only the in-frame ones, dropping some. Of hundreds of thousands of clones in the sample, 76% were seen once. Trimming cost V 5 bases and J 0 bases, with 5 bases left between them. The V gene's germline CDR1 is MRHNA and CDR2 SNTAGT. This CDR3 is 14 amino acids long. Specimen: PBMCs. The genes are TRBV6-4 and TRBJ2-6; no clear D. This TCR came from a man aged 18 to 29 in good health and CMV-seronegative. The CDR3 here is CASSYSSGANVLTF. The CDR3 DNA reads as TGTGCCAGCAGTTACAGCTCTGGGGCCAACGTCCTGACTTTC.